Listed below are T cell receptor beta chains from one sample, sequenced in a study of spatial heterogeneity in lung cancer. TCRdb processed the 5' RACE reads anew with MiXCR; each CDR3 protein has one entry. The sample contains about 3,900 distinct CDR3 sequences, about 4% of which appear only once. Sequencing used lung tumor tissue, obtained at surgery. The receptors were gathered from a male donor with early-stage non-small cell lung cancer. Each CDR3 is given with its conserved first and last residue. Each record gives: CDR3 protein, CDR3 DNA, clone size, D gene, J gene, V gene. D genes are given only for firm matches. The size entry is marked missing in some rows and otherwise reads once, few, many or a size class.

CDR3aa: CASSERSALRGGLEEQFF
CDR3nt: TGTGCCAGCAGTGAAAGGTCCGCCTTGCGGGGGGGCCTAGAGGAGCAGTTCTTC
abundance: medium-sized
d_gene: TRBD2
j_gene: TRBJ2-1
v_gene: TRBV2

CDR3aa: CASSATSGSTDTQYF
CDR3nt: TGTGCCAGCAGCGCCACTAGCGGTAGCACAGATACGCAGTATTTT
abundance: many
d_gene: TRBD2
j_gene: TRBJ2-3
v_gene: TRBV5-4

CDR3aa: CASSHTGTQYF
CDR3nt: TGTGCCAGCAGCCATACCGGGACCCAGTACTTC
abundance: many
d_gene: NA
j_gene: TRBJ2-5
v_gene: TRBV3-1

CDR3aa: CASSLLPGQGPCEQYF
CDR3nt: TGTGCCAGCAGCTTACTCCCCGGACAGGGGCCCTGCGAGCAGTACTTC
abundance: many
d_gene: TRBD1
j_gene: TRBJ2-7
v_gene: TRBV7-9

CDR3aa: CASSTNKNRGRDTGELFF
CDR3nt: TGTGCCAGCAGCACGAACAAGAACAGGGGAAGGGACACCGGGGAGCTGTTTTTT
abundance: many
d_gene: NA
j_gene: TRBJ2-2
v_gene: TRBV21-1

CDR3aa: CASSPLSLSNEQFF
CDR3nt: TGTGCCAGCAGCCCACTCTCCCTCTCCAATGAGCAGTTCTTC
abundance: many
d_gene: NA
j_gene: TRBJ2-1
v_gene: TRBV6-2/TRBV6-3

CDR3aa: CASSRRQTNTEAFF
CDR3nt: TGTGCCAGCAGCCGACGACAGACAAACACTGAAGCTTTCTTT
abundance: many
d_gene: NA
j_gene: TRBJ1-1
v_gene: TRBV5-6

CDR3aa: CASSLERGPYNEQFF
CDR3nt: TGTGCCAGCAGCCTAGAGCGGGGACCCTACAATGAGCAGTTCTTC
abundance: NA
d_gene: TRBD2
j_gene: TRBJ2-1
v_gene: TRBV7-3

CDR3aa: CSVGGLAGGSSYNEQFF
CDR3nt: TGCAGCGTGGGGGGACTAGCGGGAGGCAGCTCCTACAATGAGCAGTTCTTC
abundance: many
d_gene: TRBD2
j_gene: TRBJ2-1
v_gene: TRBV29-1

CDR3aa: CASSVGGQNIQYF
CDR3nt: TGTGCCAGCAGTGTAGGGGGCCAAAACATTCAGTACTTC
abundance: NA
d_gene: TRBD1
j_gene: TRBJ2-4
v_gene: TRBV25-1

CDR3aa: CASRSTASSYNEQFF
CDR3nt: TGTGCCAGCAGGTCGACGGCTAGCTCCTACAATGAGCAGTTCTTC
abundance: medium-sized
d_gene: NA
j_gene: TRBJ2-1
v_gene: TRBV6-5

CDR3aa: CASSLRTSGKETQYF
CDR3nt: TGTGCCAGCAGTCTCAGGACTAGCGGCAAAGAGACCCAGTACTTC
abundance: many
d_gene: TRBD2
j_gene: TRBJ2-5
v_gene: TRBV12-3/TRBV12-4

CDR3aa: CASSLRATGNTIYF
CDR3nt: TGTGCCAGCAGTTTGAGGGCAACTGGAAACACCATATATTTT
abundance: medium-sized
d_gene: NA
j_gene: TRBJ1-3
v_gene: TRBV12-3/TRBV12-4

CDR3aa: CASIKDRGARYTF
CDR3nt: TGTGCCAGCATTAAGGACAGGGGTGCACGCTACACCTTC
abundance: many
d_gene: TRBD1
j_gene: TRBJ1-2
v_gene: TRBV2

CDR3aa: CASSPDSYQPQHF
CDR3nt: TGTGCCAGCAGTCCGGACAGCTATCAGCCCCAGCATTTT
abundance: many
d_gene: NA
j_gene: TRBJ1-5
v_gene: TRBV28

CDR3aa: CASKLETNQETQYF
CDR3nt: TGTGCCAGCAAGTTGGAGACTAACCAAGAGACCCAGTACTTC
abundance: NA
d_gene: NA
j_gene: TRBJ2-5
v_gene: TRBV2

CDR3aa: CASSLTGDQPQHF
CDR3nt: TGTGCCAGCAGCTTGACAGGGGATCAGCCCCAGCATTTT
abundance: medium-sized
d_gene: TRBD1
j_gene: TRBJ1-5
v_gene: TRBV7-9

CDR3aa: CASSTRDTSYEQYF
CDR3nt: TGTGCCAGCAGCACCCGGGACACCTCCTACGAGCAGTACTTC
abundance: many
d_gene: NA
j_gene: TRBJ2-7
v_gene: TRBV7-8

CDR3aa: CASRPPQGKETQYF
CDR3nt: TGTGCCAGCAGGCCCCCACAGGGGAAAGAGACCCAGTACTTC
abundance: few
d_gene: TRBD1
j_gene: TRBJ2-5
v_gene: TRBV6-6

CDR3aa: CASSPGGDYYGYTF
CDR3nt: TGTGCCAGCAGTCCCGGGGGAGATTACTATGGCTACACCTTC
abundance: many
d_gene: NA
j_gene: TRBJ1-2
v_gene: TRBV6-6

CDR3aa: CASSLAGSDYGYTF
CDR3nt: TGTGCCAGCAGTTTAGCAGGGTCGGACTATGGCTACACCTTC
abundance: many
d_gene: NA
j_gene: TRBJ1-2
v_gene: TRBV28

CDR3aa: CASSPRPETQYF
CDR3nt: TGTGCCAGCAGCCCACGACCAGAGACCCAGTACTTC
abundance: medium-sized
d_gene: NA
j_gene: TRBJ2-5
v_gene: TRBV7-2

CDR3aa: CASSSGGRVSGRATDTQYF
CDR3nt: TGTGCCAGCAGCTCTGGGGGGCGGGTGAGCGGGAGGGCCACAGATACGCAGTATTTT
abundance: many
d_gene: TRBD2
j_gene: TRBJ2-3
v_gene: TRBV12-3/TRBV12-4

CDR3aa: CASSGGQGRSMNTEAFF
CDR3nt: TGTGCCAGCAGCGGTGGACAGGGGAGAAGCATGAACACTGAAGCTTTCTTT
abundance: many
d_gene: TRBD1
j_gene: TRBJ1-1
v_gene: TRBV3-1

CDR3aa: CASFADRGAEKLFF
CDR3nt: TGTGCCAGCTTCGCCGACAGGGGTGCGGAAAAACTGTTTTTT
abundance: many
d_gene: TRBD1
j_gene: TRBJ1-4
v_gene: TRBV18

CDR3aa: CARSLIRLAEQETQYF
CDR3nt: TGTGCCAGAAGCTTGATCCGACTAGCGGAACAAGAGACCCAGTACTTC
abundance: few
d_gene: TRBD2
j_gene: TRBJ2-5
v_gene: TRBV5-3

CDR3aa: CASSDSDPSTDTQYF
CDR3nt: TGCGCCAGCAGTGACAGTGACCCTAGCACAGATACGCAGTATTTT
abundance: many
d_gene: NA
j_gene: TRBJ2-3
v_gene: TRBV5-1

CDR3aa: CASSFENGYTF
CDR3nt: TGTGCCAGCAGCTTCGAAAATGGCTACACCTTC
abundance: many
d_gene: NA
j_gene: TRBJ1-2
v_gene: TRBV7-9

CDR3aa: CASSVRDRGSSNQPQHF
CDR3nt: TGTGCCAGCAGTGTTAGGGACAGGGGATCGAGCAATCAGCCCCAGCATTTT
abundance: many
d_gene: TRBD1
j_gene: TRBJ1-5
v_gene: TRBV6-1

CDR3aa: CASSYSWRTPSPLHF
CDR3nt: TGTGCCAGCAGTTACTCGTGGCGGACTCCTTCACCCCTCCACTTT
abundance: medium-sized
d_gene: NA
j_gene: TRBJ1-6
v_gene: TRBV6-2/TRBV6-3

CDR3aa: CASSKLGSKADTQYF
CDR3nt: TGTGCCAGCAGCAAATTAGGGTCGAAGGCAGATACGCAGTATTTT
abundance: many
d_gene: NA
j_gene: TRBJ2-3
v_gene: TRBV21-1

CDR3aa: CASGTSGSPRETQYF
CDR3nt: TGTGCCAGTGGGACTAGCGGGAGTCCTCGAGAGACCCAGTACTTC
abundance: medium-sized
d_gene: TRBD2
j_gene: TRBJ2-5
v_gene: TRBV19

CDR3aa: CASSLGQGHIYGYTF
CDR3nt: TGTGCCAGCAGCTTAGGACAGGGGCATATCTATGGCTACACCTTC
abundance: many
d_gene: TRBD1
j_gene: TRBJ1-2
v_gene: TRBV7-2

CDR3aa: CASSQDTSGSFYNEQFF
CDR3nt: TGCGCCAGCAGCCAAGATACTAGCGGGAGTTTCTACAATGAGCAGTTCTTC
abundance: medium-sized
d_gene: TRBD2
j_gene: TRBJ2-1
v_gene: TRBV4-3

CDR3aa: CASSLGGVAGADTQYF
CDR3nt: TGTGCCAGCAGCTTAGGGGGTGTAGCGGGAGCAGATACGCAGTATTTT
abundance: many
d_gene: TRBD2
j_gene: TRBJ2-3
v_gene: TRBV11-1

CDR3aa: CASSDDTGLTQYF
CDR3nt: TGTGCCAGCAGTGACGATACAGGGCTAACGCAGTATTTT
abundance: many
d_gene: NA
j_gene: TRBJ2-3
v_gene: TRBV6-4

CDR3aa: CASSHGYTQYF
CDR3nt: TGTGCCAGCAGCCATGGGTATACGCAGTATTTT
abundance: many
d_gene: NA
j_gene: TRBJ2-3
v_gene: TRBV14

CDR3aa: CSVRRSMGDTEAFF
CDR3nt: TGCAGCGTCAGGCGGTCCATGGGTGACACTGAAGCTTTCTTT
abundance: many
d_gene: NA
j_gene: TRBJ1-1
v_gene: TRBV29-1

CDR3aa: CAISGGQVQFF
CDR3nt: TGTGCCATCAGTGGAGGGCAGGTGCAGTTCTTC
abundance: many
d_gene: NA
j_gene: TRBJ2-1
v_gene: TRBV10-3

CDR3aa: CASSDNRDGETQYF
CDR3nt: TGTGCCAGCAGTGATAATCGGGACGGCGAGACCCAGTACTTC
abundance: medium-sized
d_gene: NA
j_gene: TRBJ2-5
v_gene: TRBV2

CDR3aa: CASSLLLGQETQYF
CDR3nt: TGTGCCAGCAGCTTGTTGTTGGGCCAAGAGACCCAGTACTTC
abundance: many
d_gene: NA
j_gene: TRBJ2-5
v_gene: TRBV5-5

CDR3aa: CASSQYNEQFF
CDR3nt: TGCGCCAGCAGCCAATACAATGAGCAGTTCTTC
abundance: many
d_gene: NA
j_gene: TRBJ2-1
v_gene: TRBV4-3

CDR3aa: CAYDRMSTDTQYF
CDR3nt: TGTGCCTACGACAGGATGAGCACAGATACGCAGTATTTT
abundance: medium-sized
d_gene: NA
j_gene: TRBJ2-3
v_gene: TRBV30

CDR3aa: CASKTGGTDTQYF
CDR3nt: TGCGCCAGCAAAACAGGGGGCACAGATACGCAGTATTTT
abundance: NA
d_gene: TRBD1
j_gene: TRBJ2-3
v_gene: TRBV5-1

CDR3aa: CASSRTGGAYNEQFF
CDR3nt: TGTGCCAGCAGCCGGACAGGGGGCGCCTACAATGAGCAGTTCTTC
abundance: medium-sized
d_gene: TRBD1
j_gene: TRBJ2-1
v_gene: TRBV5-6

CDR3aa: CASRNTGQGYGYTF
CDR3nt: TGTGCCAGTAGAAATACGGGACAGGGCTATGGCTACACCTTC
abundance: many
d_gene: TRBD1
j_gene: TRBJ1-2
v_gene: TRBV19

CDR3aa: CASRGQGAGSYEQYF
CDR3nt: TGTGCCAGCAGAGGACAGGGGGCAGGATCCTACGAGCAGTACTTC
abundance: medium-sized
d_gene: TRBD1
j_gene: TRBJ2-7
v_gene: TRBV28

CDR3aa: CASSLLAGADTQYF
CDR3nt: TGTGCCAGCAGTTTACTAGCGGGAGCAGATACGCAGTATTTT
abundance: medium-sized
d_gene: TRBD2
j_gene: TRBJ2-3
v_gene: TRBV12-3/TRBV12-4

CDR3aa: CSARESGGQPQHF
CDR3nt: TGCAGTGCTAGAGAATCGGGGGGTCAGCCCCAGCATTTT
abundance: medium-sized
d_gene: NA
j_gene: TRBJ1-5
v_gene: TRBV20-1

CDR3aa: CSAPKGRIETQYF
CDR3nt: TGCAGTGCCCCAAAGGGGAGAATAGAGACCCAGTACTTC
abundance: many
d_gene: NA
j_gene: TRBJ2-5
v_gene: TRBV20-1

CDR3aa: CASSVGYGVYEQYF
CDR3nt: TGTGCCAGCAGCGTAGGTTATGGGGTTTACGAGCAGTACTTC
abundance: medium-sized
d_gene: NA
j_gene: TRBJ2-7
v_gene: TRBV9

CDR3aa: CASSYRTGGVSPLHF
CDR3nt: TGTGCCAGCAGCTACCGGACAGGGGGTGTTTCACCCCTCCACTTT
abundance: NA
d_gene: TRBD1
j_gene: TRBJ1-6
v_gene: TRBV7-2

CDR3aa: CASSSQGSTEAFF
CDR3nt: TGTGCCAGCAGCTCACAGGGGTCCACTGAAGCTTTCTTT
abundance: medium-sized
d_gene: TRBD1
j_gene: TRBJ1-1
v_gene: TRBV7-9

CDR3aa: CASSGRQGRGTEAFF
CDR3nt: TGTGCCAGCTCGGGTCGACAGGGGCGAGGGACTGAAGCTTTCTTT
abundance: medium-sized
d_gene: TRBD1
j_gene: TRBJ1-1
v_gene: TRBV18

CDR3aa: CSARDSRGSGELFF
CDR3nt: TGCAGTGCTAGAGATTCCAGGGGGTCCGGGGAGCTGTTTTTT
abundance: many
d_gene: TRBD1
j_gene: TRBJ2-2
v_gene: TRBV20-1

CDR3aa: CASSPRRAGNSPLHF
CDR3nt: TGTGCCAGCAGTCCGCGTCGGGCTGGGAATTCACCCCTCCACTTT
abundance: many
d_gene: NA
j_gene: TRBJ1-6
v_gene: TRBV28

CDR3aa: CASRPQGTGTEAFF
CDR3nt: TGTGCCAGCAGGCCACAGGGAACGGGGACTGAAGCTTTCTTT
abundance: many
d_gene: NA
j_gene: TRBJ1-1
v_gene: TRBV28

CDR3aa: CASSLGGSMNTEAFF
CDR3nt: TGTGCCAGCAGTCTGGGGGGATCCATGAACACTGAAGCTTTCTTT
abundance: many
d_gene: NA
j_gene: TRBJ1-1
v_gene: TRBV12-3/TRBV12-4